These T cell receptor beta chains were read from a single sample in a study of blood T cell repertoires in COVID-19. Assay used: immunoSEQ multiplex PCR; TCRdb lists only in-frame clones, some missing. The table includes roughly 150,000 clones, about 83% detected once. The specimen sequenced was peripheral blood. All receptors come from a man between 65 and 80 years old who had recovered from COVID-19. The CDR3 runs from the conserved cysteine through the conserved F or W. A D gene is named only where the DNA matches it firmly. Clone size is not always given. Where it is, it says once, few, many or a class for expanded clones.

j_call,v_call,cdr3_length,clone_size,d_call,cdr3_aa,cdr3_nt
TRBJ2-4,TRBV7-2,13,-,-,CASSLWPREVQYF,TGTGCCAGCAGCTTATGGCCGAGAGAGGTTCAGTACTTC
TRBJ2-5,TRBV7-9,13,few,-,CASSFGGDETQYF,TGTGCCAGCAGCTTCGGAGGGGACGAGACCCAGTACTTC
TRBJ2-7,TRBV2,14,-,TRBD1,CASRTDRGSYEQYF,TGTGCCAGCAGGACGGACAGGGGCTCCTACGAGCAGTACTTC
TRBJ1-1,TRBV6-1,15,-,-,CASSEPGQRNTEAFF,TGTGCCAGCAGTGAACCAGGACAGAGGAACACTGAAGCTTTCTTT
TRBJ1-2,TRBV7-9,15,-,-,CASSLGSGMDYGYTF,TGTGCCAGCAGCTTAGGGTCGGGGATGGACTATGGCTACACCTTC
TRBJ2-1,TRBV28,15,-,-,CASSLYRSSYNEQFF,TGTGCCAGCAGCCTGTACAGGAGCTCCTACAATGAGCAGTTCTTC
TRBJ1-4,TRBV18,14,-,-,CASSPPGANEKLFF,TGTGCCAGCTCACCACCGGGGGCGAATGAAAAACTGTTTTTT
TRBJ2-3,TRBV6-5,14,-,TRBD1,CASHPGTGGDTQYF,TGTGCCAGTCATCCCGGGACAGGAGGAGATACGCAGTATTTT
TRBJ1-4,TRBV7-9,17,-,-,CASSSLGAGATNEKLFF,TGTGCCAGCAGCTCCCTGGGGGCAGGTGCAACTAATGAAAAACTGTTTTTT
TRBJ2-7,TRBV7-2,15,once,TRBD2,CASRQTSGSYNEQYF,TGTGCCAGCAGGCAGACTAGCGGGAGTTATAACGAGCAGTACTTC
TRBJ2-1,TRBV5-1,16,-,TRBD2,CASSPPGTSVYNEQFF,TGCGCCAGCAGCCCGCCCGGGACTAGCGTCTACAATGAGCAGTTCTTC
TRBJ2-1,TRBV3-1/TRBV3-2,15,once,-,CASSQDTGYYNEQFF,TGTGCCAGCAGCCAAGATACGGGATATTACAATGAGCAGTTCTTC
TRBJ2-7,TRBV30,13,-,-,CAWSGTPLYEQYF,TGTGCCTGGAGCGGGACTCCCCTCTACGAGCAGTACTTC
TRBJ2-1,TRBV2,13,-,-,CASSTGRSGEQFF,TGTGCCAGCAGCACCGGGAGATCGGGTGAGCAGTTCTTC
TRBJ2-3,TRBV18,17,-,TRBD2,CASSAGLAGVATDTQYF,TGTGCCAGCTCAGCGGGACTAGCGGGAGTTGCCACAGATACGCAGTATTTT
TRBJ2-7,TRBV11-2,13,-,TRBD2,CASSSGRAGEQYF,TGTGCCAGCAGCTCAGGGAGGGCCGGGGAGCAGTACTTC
TRBJ2-5,TRBV20-1,10,few,-,CSARGETQYF,TGCAGTGCCAGGGGAGAGACCCAGTACTTC
TRBJ2-7,TRBV7-2,15,-,-,CASSLGLGRPYEQYF,TGTGCCAGCAGCTTAGGGTTGGGGCGGCCTTACGAGCAGTACTTC
TRBJ2-5,TRBV7-3,13,-,-,CASSFQGQETQYF,TGTGCCAGCAGCTTCCAGGGACAAGAGACCCAGTACTTC
TRBJ2-7,TRBV15,16,-,-,CATSRDRWATAQEQYF,TGTGCCACCAGCAGAGATAGGTGGGCTACCGCGCAAGAGCAGTACTTC
TRBJ1-5,TRBV11-2,15,few,-,CASSRGSVSNQPQHF,TGTGCCAGCAGCCGTGGGAGCGTTAGCAATCAGCCCCAGCATTTT
TRBJ1-3,TRBV24-1,16,-,-,CATSEGDIYSGNTIYF,TGTGCCACCAGTGAGGGGGACATTTACTCTGGAAACACCATATATTTT
TRBJ1-2,TRBV6-5,15,-,TRBD1,CASSYALGQDYGYTF,TGTGCCAGCAGTTACGCCCTAGGACAGGACTATGGCTACACCTTC
TRBJ2-4,TRBV2,17,once,-,CASSEASSVLTKNIQYF,TGTGCCAGCAGTGAAGCCTCTAGCGTCCTAACCAAAAACATTCAGTACTTC
TRBJ2-4,TRBV2,13,-,TRBD1,CASSGTGENIQYF,TGTGCCAGCAGTGGGACAGGGGAAAACATTCAGTACTTC
TRBJ1-4,TRBV28,17,-,-,CASSSPGQPTTNEKLFF,TGTGCCAGCAGTAGTCCGGGACAACCTACAACTAATGAAAAACTGTTTTTT
TRBJ2-7,TRBV7-6,15,-,TRBD2,CASSGGSATSYEQYF,TGTGCCAGCAGCGGCGGGAGCGCAACATCCTACGAGCAGTACTTC
TRBJ2-7,TRBV3-1/TRBV3-2,15,-,TRBD1,CASSYRTGSAYEQYF,TGTGCCAGCAGCTATAGGACAGGGTCAGCCTACGAGCAGTACTTC
TRBJ2-3,TRBV18,14,-,-,CASSPPGGGDTQYF,TGTGCCAGCTCACCACCGGGAGGTGGGGATACGCAGTATTTT